This TCR beta chain is drawn from a study of cytomegalovirus exposure and HLA in healthy donors. Here immunoSEQ multiplex PCR was the method, and the copy in TCRdb shows in-frame clones only, minus some. The sample contains roughly 48,000 clones, nearly 95% of which appear only once. Specimen: PBMCs. The receptor was derived from a woman between 18 and 30 years old in good health and CMV-seropositive.

CDR3 amino acids: CASSEGAGPYEQYF. The CDR3 DNA is TGTGCCAGCAGTGAGGGGGCAGGGCCCTACGAGCAGTACTTC. The chain combines TRBV6-1 with TRBJ2-7; weak D call: TRBD1 (6 bases). The CDR3 contains 14 residues. V gave up 3 bases and J gave up 2 bases, with 11 bases separating them. CDR1 is MNHNS and CDR2 is SASEGT in the germline V gene.